The clone carrying this TCR beta chain was picked up many times. Its antigen is not identified. Points from the study as a whole: The TCR gene usage of tumor memory CD4+ T cells clustered together with blood and lymph node memory CD4+ cells and with lymph node naive CD4+ cells. Naive CD4+ cells shared 10% to 15% of tumor Treg sequences. Tumor Tregs overlapped most with tumor, then blood, naive CD4+ cells.

The CDR3 runs to 16 residues. V shed 3 bases and J shed 4 bases, with 18 bases lying between them. The TRBV12-4/TRBJ1-2 clonotypes were amplified using barcode primers with ligated adaptors. MiXCR, run by TCRdb on the multiplex PCR reads, gives a single entry per CDR3 protein. Counted here are some 2,300 distinct CDR3 sequences, 2% to 3% occurring once; the ten biggest clones make up roughly 10%. Cells sorted as Tregs were CD4+, CD25+ and CD127-/low. The sequence came from a female donor with breast cancer. Specimen: tumor-infiltrating Tregs sorted from the breast tumor. The genes are TRBV12-3 or TRBV12-4 and TRBJ1-2; TRBD1 is a possible D gene (5 bases). This chain's CDR3 is CASSFLPQGSGYGYTF. The CDR3 bases are TGTGCCAGCAGTTTCCTACCCCAGGGATCGGGCTATGGCTACACCTTC.